These 12 T cell receptor beta chains were sequenced from one sample in a study of long-term antiretroviral therapy in people with HIV. immunoSEQ v3.0 was run at survey level. This table comes from immunoSEQ multiplex PCR, and its TCRdb copy is limited to in-frame clones, with some not included. The sample lists under 30,000 clones; 94% were seen once. The source was unsorted PBMCs, collected approximately 7.1 years after starting antiretroviral therapy. These receptors all come from a man over 45 with HIV.

CDR3 loop: CASLMDRVDSYEQYF. Written as DNA, the CDR3 is TGTGCCAGCTTGATGGACAGGGTTGACTCCTACGAGCAGTACTTC. This chain connects TRBV27 to TRBJ2-7; 8 bases map to TRBD1. This CDR3 comprises 15 residues. Per the germline V gene, CDR1 is MNHEY and CDR2 is SMNVEV (reference sequence). With 8 bases clipped from V and 0 bases from J, the junction kept 9 bases outside the gene matches.

This chain joins TRBV18 and TRBJ2-3; D unclear. Trimming took off 3 bases at V and 1 base at J, with 11 bases between the two ends. Germline V gene data show CDR1 as KGHSH and CDR2 as LQKENI. The CDR3 sequence is 15 residues long. CDR3 residues: CASSPVRMGTDTQYF. Written as DNA, the CDR3 is TGTGCCAGCTCACCCGTCAGGATGGGCACAGATACGCAGTATTTT. Full variable domain (rest looked up from reference TRBV18 and TRBJ2-3): NAGVMQNPRHLVRRRGQEARLRCSPMKGHSHVYWYRQLPEEGLKFMVYLQKENIIDESGMPKERFSAEFPKEGPSILRIQQVVRGDSAAYFCASSPVRMGTDTQYFGPGTRLTVL.

The genes are TRBV4-1 and TRBJ2-2; D could derive from TRBD1 or TRBD2 (5 bases each). V lost 0 bases and J lost 1, with 9 bases in between. The CDR3 extends over 16 amino acids. Germline CDR1 and CDR2: MGHRA and YSYEKL. The CDR3 loop is CASSQDWGRNTGELFF. The CDR3 bases are TGCGCCAGCAGCCAAGATTGGGGGAGGAACACCGGGGAGCTGTTTTTT.

The rearrangement joins TRBV7-3 to TRBJ2-1; 8 nucleotides match TRBD2. Trimming cost V 5 bases and J 8 bases; bases outside gene matches: 11. In germline, CDR1 is SGHTA, CDR2 FQGTGA. The CDR3 sequence is 15 residues long. CDR3 sequence reads: CASSEMGREGDEQFF. Here the CDR3 DNA reads TGTGCCAGCAGCGAAATGGGACGGGAGGGTGATGAGCAGTTCTTC.

CDR3 sequence: CASRPGSSYNSPLHF. CDR3 nucleotides: TGTGCCAGCAGACCAGGGAGCTCCTATAATTCACCCCTCCACTTT. The V and J genes are TRBV7-2 and TRBJ1-6; D may be TRBD1 (5 bases). The CDR3 runs 15 residues. The V end was cut by 6 bases, the J end by 0 bases, with 9 bases between. CDR1 SGHTA and CDR2 FQGNSA come from the germline V gene.

This chain joins TRBV5-1 and TRBJ1-1; D remains ambiguous. The CDR3 spans 15 residues. Germline-derived CDR1 and CDR2 are SGHRS and YFSETQ. The ends were cut back, 1 base at V and 2 bases at J, with 12 bases in the middle. The CDR3 DNA reads TGCGCCAGCAGCTTGAGGCGGGTGAGAAACACTGAAGCTTTCTTT. It yields the protein CASSLRRVRNTEAFF.

The chain joins TRBV6-1 to TRBJ2-7; D gene uncertain. The CDR3 loop spans 11 amino acids. The V gene's germline CDR1 is MNHNS and CDR2 SASEGT. Trimming left V 10 bases short and J 3 bases short, with 10 bases between. The CDR3 here is CATDTDYEQYF. The CDR3 nucleotides are TGTGCCACCGACACAGACTACGAGCAGTACTTC.

This chain connects TRBV19 to TRBJ1-1; TRBD1 might be the D (6 bases). CDR3 length equals 13 residues. CDR1 and CDR2 (germline): LNHDA, SQIVND (reference sequence). Trimming stripped 5 bases from V and 5 bases from J, with 12 bases between. In DNA, the CDR3 is TGTGCCAGTAGTTCCACAGGGCGAACTGAAGCTTTCTTT. It translates to CASSSTGRTEAFF.

This clone appeared a single time. The chain employs TRBV11-2 and TRBJ1-3; no definite D call. With 1 base removed from V and 1 base from J, the gap between germline ends came to 11 bases. Germline V gene data show CDR1 as SGHAT and CDR2 as FQNNGV. The CDR3 runs 16 residues. Here the CDR3 DNA reads TGTGCCAGCAGCTTAGGATATAGAAGTTCTGGAAACACCATATATTTT. Translated, it gives CASSLGYRSSGNTIYF.

This rearrangement joins TRBV5-8 to TRBJ2-3; D is undetermined. Trimming cost V 2 bases and J 5 bases, with 12 bases left between them. Germline CDR1 SGHTS, CDR2 YDEGEE. CDR3 length equals 14 residues. CDR3 residues: CASSFLTRGDTQYF. The CDR3 coding sequence is TGTGCCAGCAGCTTCCTCACACGCGGAGATACGCAGTATTTT.

V usage is TRBV19 and J usage is TRBJ1-4; the match to TRBD1 covers 10 bases. This CDR3 has 17 amino acids. Trimming cost V 4 bases and J 3 bases; bases outside gene matches: 8. The germline CDR1 and CDR2 sequences are LNHDA and SQIVND (reference sequence). The CDR3 reads CASSKRDRGIANEKLFF. The DNA of the CDR3 is TGTGCCAGTAGTAAACGGGACAGGGGAATTGCTAATGAAAAACTGTTTTTT.

V gene TRBV2 combines with J gene TRBJ2-7, with D perhaps TRBD1 (6 bases). This CDR3 spans 15 amino acids. In germline, CDR1 is SNHLY, CDR2 FYNNEI. V lost 8 bases and J 5 bases, leaving 22 bases between the germline ends. CDR3 protein: CASFFSGAGPDEQYF. In DNA form, the CDR3 reads TGTGCCAGCTTCTTCTCAGGGGCCGGGCCGGACGAGCAGTACTTC.